This TCR beta chain comes out of a study of shared clonotypes between healthy human individuals. Study findings and constraints: Non-shared clonotypes were found to have lower generation probabilities than the clonotypes that were shared by all four of the sorted-subset donors.

At the deep level, the assay was run. Profiling relied on immunoSEQ multiplex PCR, and the TCRdb table lists in-frame clones only, not all of them. This table holds more than 1 million clones, around 78% found once. With regard to this clone: Its antigen is currently unknown.

Germline-derived CDR1 and CDR2 are MNHEY and SMNVEV (reference sequence). V gave up 2 bases and J gave up 9 bases, with 12 bases separating them. CDR3 size: 13 residues. Recent acute infections and vaccinations were absent in the healthy HIV-negative adult donors. Sequenced material: memory CD4+ T cells from PBMCs. Subset: CD45RA-negative fraction. The chain joins TRBV27 to TRBJ2-3; TRBD2 is a possible D gene (6 bases). This receptor was identified in a man aged 18 to 29 in good health. Some clones in this sample may be carry-over from other donors' samples. CDR3 residues: CASSLDPRGTQYF. CDR3 sequence (DNA): TGTGCCAGCAGTTTAGATCCGCGGGGCACGCAGTATTTT.